This T cell receptor beta chain was observed in a study of T cells expressing NK-cell markers (dated by TCRdb to 2018 to 2021). For the wider study: In sorted CD3+CD56+NKG2C+, CD3+CD56+NKG2C- and CD3+CD56-NKG2C+ T-cell subsets from several donors, TCR beta-chain repertoires were profiled. Of the eight sequenced donors, seven were found to be HCMV-seropositive and one was found to be HCMV-seronegative. All eight donors whose samples were sequenced were randomly selected healthy volunteers, three of them men and five women. Libraries were sequenced as 2 x 150 bp reads on Illumina HiSeq 2000/2500, MiSeq or NextSeq.

Findings and caveats that apply to the study as a whole: Those dominant clonotypes were again the most abundant among CD3+CD56-NKG2C+ cells in a handful of donors, at about 28.3-65%. In six donors, the dominant CD3+CD56+NKG2C+ clonotypes were found to rank among the top 10 CD8+ clonotypes and to make up 1.0-7.0% of CD8+ T cells. It remained unclear whether the expanded NKG2C-expressing T cell clones were specific for HCMV antigens.

TCRdb names Illumina HiSeq 2000 as the instrument used. TCR beta cDNA libraries were prepared using 5'RACE template switching, which introduced a universal primer site and unique molecular identifiers. Synthesis of cDNA was primed from the TCR beta constant segment and was followed by two consecutive PCR amplification steps. For the original study's pipeline: MIGEC was used to demultiplex reads and group the reads by UMI, and MiTCR was used to assemble and quantify clonotypes. To exclude erroneous sequences, only TCR cDNA sequences supported by at least two reads were retained. Downstream repertoire analysis used the tcR package, and clonotypes were matched across fractions by CDR3 nucleotide sequence plus V segment. VDJmatch was used to annotate antigen specificity against VDJdb, with one amino acid substitution in CDR3 allowed. Reprocessed by TCRdb, the reads give a single entry per CDR3 protein sequence, without DNA. The V and J calls here are based on TCRdb, not the publication. For this sample, the table gives hundreds of thousands of distinct CDR3 sequences. The top ten constitute 4% to 6.5% of the sample.

To note about this clonotype: The antigen it recognizes is unknown.

HCMV-specific IgG was detected in serum with a commercial ELISA kit to determine HCMV serostatus. Peripheral blood mononuclear cells were isolated from blood by Ficoll density gradient centrifugation. The CDR1 and CDR2 encoded by the germline V gene are KGHDR and SFDVKD. From the cysteine through the phenylalanine, the CDR3 covers 14 amino acids. No DNA sequence is on record. Specimen: blood T cells: a sorted CD56 or NKG2C T cell subset, CD4+ or CD8+ T cells, or bulk PBMC T cells (not recorded which). This sequence was found in a man aged 18 to 70 in good health. Recombination linked TRBV24-1 to TRBJ1-2. CDR3 sequence: CATSDSSVRSGYTF.